The 8 T cell receptor beta chains in this list originate from one sample, sequenced in a study of CD8+CD57+ T cells in acquired aplastic anemia. Genomic DNA, the template, was used for profiling of the TCR beta VDJ and CDR3. TCRdb analysed the reads with MiXCR anew, one entry per CDR3 protein. Of tens of thousands of distinct CDR3 sequences in the sample, around 44% are singletons; the top ten hold approximately 60%. Sequencing input: sorted CD4+, CD8+, or CD8+CD57+ T cells (not recorded which) from PBMCs. Receptor source: a human donor in good health, serving as a control.

In its sample, this clonotype was seen many times. The gene calls are TRBV3-1 and TRBJ2-7, with D maybe TRBD1 (6 bases). The V gene lost 3 bases and the J gene lost 3 bases, with 15 bases spanning the gap. The CDR3 length is 15 residues. Germline V gives CDR1 LGHDT, CDR2 YNNKEL (reference sequence). CDR3 in amino acids: CASSQRTAAVYEQYF. CDR3 nucleotides: TGTGCCAGCAGCCAGCGGACAGCTGCTGTCTACGAGCAGTACTTC.

The rearrangement links TRBV9 to TRBJ2-4; 15 bases match TRBD2. Germline CDR1 is SGDLS and CDR2 is YYNGEE. CDR3 length: 19 amino acids. Unmatched junction bases numbered 7, after V lost 3 bases and J lost 0 bases. Written as DNA, the CDR3 is TGTGCCAGCAGCGAGACCGGGACTAGCGGGGGGTTAGCCAAAAACATTCAGTACTTC. It specifies CASSETGTSGGLAKNIQYF.

The rearrangement links TRBV10-3 to TRBJ1-2; D may be TRBD1 (5 bases). The CDR3 contains 13 residues. V was pared by 7 bases and J by 2 bases, with 11 bases between. Germline values: CDR1 ENHRY, CDR2 SYGVKD. The CDR3 loop reads CAITGSENYGYTF. In DNA, the CDR3 is TGTGCCATCACAGGGAGCGAAAACTATGGCTACACCTTC.

This clonotype appeared a few times. J is TRBJ1-6 and V is TRBV27; TRBD1 matches at 7 bases. The germline CDR1 and CDR2 sequences are MNHEY and SMNVEV (reference sequence). The CDR3 has 15 residues. J was trimmed by 7 bases and V by 3 bases; bases with no gene match: 6. Here the CDR3 reads CASSLVQGPNSPLHF. CDR3 coding DNA: TGTGCCAGCAGTTTGGTACAGGGGCCCAATTCACCCCTCCACTTT.

To note about this clonotype: A read error may produce the germline difference seen at one junction end. The CDR3 region has the DNA TGTGCCGCCAGTGATTTCTCGACAGGGACCGGGGAGCTGTTTTTC. Encoded protein: CAASDFSTGTGELFF. V is TRBV24-1 and J is TRBJ2-2; 7 nucleotides agree with TRBD1. From germline, CDR1 is KGHDR and CDR2 SFDVKD. The CDR3 has 15 amino acids.

This chain connects TRBV19 to TRBJ1-4; weak D call: TRBD1 (5 bases). This CDR3 contains 14 residues. V shed 6 bases and J shed 2 bases, with 10 bases lying between them. The germline V gene encodes CDR1 LNHDA and CDR2 SQIVND (reference sequence). Written as DNA, the CDR3 is TGTGCCAGTAGAGGGACGGCTACTAATGAAAAACTGTTTTTT. Translating it yields CASRGTATNEKLFF.

V is TRBV7-2 and J is TRBJ2-3; D is undetermined. This CDR3 contains 14 residues. V was shortened by 5 bases and J by 3 bases, with 12 bases between the two germline ends. Germline V CDR1 and CDR2: SGHTA, FQGNSA. In DNA, the CDR3 is TGTGCCAGCAGCCCGGATGCCCCGACAGATACGCAGTATTTT. Translating it yields CASSPDAPTDTQYF.

This clonotype was seen many times. The genes are TRBV7-9 and TRBJ2-1, with D maybe TRBD2 (6 bases). This CDR3 is 14 amino acids long. CDR1 SEHNR and CDR2 FQNEAQ come from the germline V gene (reference sequence). V was pared by 1 base and J by 8 bases, with 12 bases between. The CDR3 reads CASSLVAGGDEQFF. The CDR3 DNA reads as TGTGCCAGCAGCTTAGTTGCAGGAGGGGATGAGCAGTTCTTC. Drawing the rest from reference TRBV7-9 and TRBJ2-1, the complete variable domain is DTGVSQNPRHKITKRGQNVTFRCDPISEHNRLYWYRQTLGQGPEFLTYFQNEAQLEKSRLLSDRFSAERPKGSFSTLEIQRTEQGDSAMYLCASSLVAGGDEQFFGPGTRLTVL.